The clone carrying this T cell receptor beta chain showed up just a few times. This entry belongs to a study of T cell responses to AZD1222 COVID-19 vaccine. Measured with immunoSEQ multiplex PCR; TCRdb has only the in-frame clones, and not every one. This sample has 140,000 to 150,000 clones, with around 90% found just once. The CDR3 is 14 amino acids. Germline V gives CDR1 SGHVS, CDR2 FQNEAQ. Trimming left V 4 bases short and J 0 bases short, with 7 bases between. The sequence was obtained from an adult who received the MenACWY meningococcal vaccine as a control. The V call is TRBV7-8, the J call TRBJ1-3; D unclear. The source was peripheral blood, collected 28 days after the second dose of the MenACWY control vaccine. The CDR3, as DNA: TGTGCCAGCAGCTCAACAAACTCTGGAAACACCATATATTTT. This translates into CASSSTNSGNTIYF. The entire variable domain, with the rest obtained from reference TRBV7-8 and TRBJ1-3, is as follows: GAGVSQSPRYKVAKRGQDVALRCDPISGHVSLFWYQQALGQGPEFLTYFQNEAQLDKSGLPSDRFFAERPEGSVSTLKIQRTQQEDSAVYLCASSSTNSGNTIYFGEGSWLTVV.